Listed here are 13 T cell receptor beta chains from one sample, sequenced in a study of tumor and adjacent non-tumor tissue in lung cancer. The template was RNA from unsorted bulk tissue. This non-tumor lung sample came from over 3 cm beyond the tumor edge. A modified ARM-PCR protocol with three rounds of nested PCR amplified TCRbeta. One entry per CDR3 protein results from TCRdb running MiXCR on the multiplex PCR reads. The repertoire holds 35,000 to 50,000 distinct CDR3 sequences, with roughly 66% as singletons. Source material: distant non-tumor lung tissue. Receptor source: a man aged 50 to 59 with non-small cell lung cancer.

In regard to this clonotype: This clone may be a read error of a much larger clone one base away. The V gene is TRBV6-5, the J gene TRBJ1-6; TRBD1 might be the D (6 bases). This CDR3 region has 12 residues. Germline V CDR1 and CDR2: MNHEY, SVGAGI. CDR3 DNA sequence: TGTGCCAGCAGCACAGGGAATTCACTCCTCCACTTT. It encodes CASSTGNSLLHF.

As for this clonotype: One junction end does not reproduce the germline sequence, and a read error may be involved. The rearrangement joins TRBV7-8 to TRBJ2-1; D perhaps matches TRBD1 (6 bases). CDR3 length: 15 residues. Germline assignment: CDR1 SGHVS and CDR2 FQNEAQ. This chain's CDR3 is CASSQSGVSYIEQFF. The DNA for the CDR3 is TGTGCCAGCAGCCAATCAGGGGTCTCCTACATTGAGCAGTTCTTC.

Points on this clonotype: This sequence may be a read error, since a much larger clone differs from it by one base. The chain uses TRBV4-1 and TRBJ2-1; D gene ambiguous. The CDR3 sequence is 13 residues long. Looked up from germline, CDR1 is MGHRA and CDR2 is YSYEKL. Written as DNA, the CDR3 is TGCGTCAGCAGCCAGACCAGCTACAATGAGCAGTTCTTC. Residues: CVSSQTSYNEQFF.

The chain links TRBV13 to TRBJ2-3; no clear D gene. Deletions cut 8 bases from V and 2 bases from J, with 8 bases between. Germline assignment: CDR1 PRHDT and CDR2 FYEKMQ (reference sequence). CDR3 length: 12 residues. CDR3 DNA: TGTGCCAGCCGCCTCCTCACAGATACGCAGTATTTT. Translated: CASRLLTDTQYF.

Remarks on this clonotype: This could be a read error, since a much larger clone is one nucleotide away. The chain carries TRBV30 and TRBJ2-1; D unclear. V was pared by 5 bases and J by 12 bases, with 20 bases between. The CDR3 spans 13 residues. Germline V gene lookup returns CDR1 GTSNPN and CDR2 SVGIG (reference sequence). CDR3 in amino acids: CAWGIGEASGQFF. The CDR3 DNA reads as TGTGCCTGGGGTATCGGAGAGGCAAGTGGGCAGTTCTTC.

This clonotype was detected a few times. This may stem from a read error, because a much larger clone lies one nucleotide away. The chain recombines TRBV20-1 with TRBJ1-1; TRBD1 aligns across 7 bases. In germline, CDR1 is DFQATT, CDR2 SNEGSKA (reference sequence). V shed 2 bases and J 1 base; nucleotides not matched to a gene: 7. The CDR3 contains 15 residues. The CDR3 sequence: CSARYPGQKNTEAFF. CDR3 DNA sequence: TGCAGTGCTAGATACCCGGGACAGAAGAACACTGAAGCTTTCTTT.

Ten or more counts support this clonotype. This sequence joins TRBV6-6 and TRBJ1-1, with no clear D. CDR3 size: 13 residues. Trimming shortened V by 5 bases and J by 1 base, and 8 bases separated the two germline ends. Looked up from germline, CDR1 is MNHNY and CDR2 is SVGAGI (reference sequence). CDR3 residues: CASSPQKNTEAFF. CDR3 nucleotide sequence: TGTGCCAGCAGTCCACAGAAGAACACTGAAGCTTTCTTT.

This clonotype was seen more than once but under ten times. This may stem from a read error, because a much larger clone lies one nucleotide away. This chain joins TRBV30 and TRBJ1-2; no definite D call. The CDR3 consists of 13 residues. Germline V gene sequence: CDR1 GTSNPN, CDR2 SVGIG (reference sequence). Trimming pared 3 bases from V and 0 bases from J, leaving 8 bases between. The CDR3 sequence is CAWSGAPNYGYTF. The DNA of the CDR3 is TGTGCCTGGAGCGGAGCCCCTAACTATGGCTACACCTTC.

This clonotype was recorded only once. A read error may produce the germline difference seen at one junction end. The rearrangement joins TRBV6-2 or TRBV6-3 to TRBJ2-5; D may match TRBD1 or TRBD2 (5 bases each). The germline CDR1 and CDR2 sequences are MNHEY and SVGEGT. CDR3 length equals 15 residues. CDR3 in amino acids: CVSSYLRGRRETQYF. The CDR3 DNA sequence: TGTGTCAGCAGTTACTTACGGGGCCGAAGGGAGACCCAGTACTTC.

In its sample, this clonotype was seen many times. This chain links TRBV5-1 with TRBJ2-3; no reliable D call. Germline V gives CDR1 SGHRS, CDR2 YFSETQ. V lost 0 bases and J 2 bases, leaving 7 bases between the germline ends. The CDR3 sequence is 14 residues long. The chain's CDR3 is CASSLELNTDTQYF. The CDR3 region has the DNA TGCGCCAGCAGCTTGGAGCTTAACACAGATACGCAGTATTTT.

This clonotype turned up a few times. The chain joins TRBV28 to TRBJ2-3, with D possibly TRBD2 on 5 matching bases. CDR1 is MDHEN, CDR2 SYDVKM, per germline. The CDR3 runs to 14 residues. V was shortened by 5 bases and J by 4 bases, with 13 bases between the two germline ends. CDR3 in DNA: TGTGCCAGCAGTATTGCGAGGGCCGCAGATACGCAGTATTTT. Its translation: CASSIARAADTQYF.

This clonotype has just a few counts. Just one base apart from a much larger clone, this may be a read error. This rearrangement joins TRBV6-5 to TRBJ1-2; D is ambiguous. The CDR3 has 14 amino acids. Trimming stripped 2 bases from V and 5 bases from J, with 12 bases between. Looked up from germline, CDR1 is MNHEY and CDR2 is SVGAGI. CDR3 DNA: TGTGCCAGCAGTTACAACGGGCAGAATTATGGCTACACCTTC. Protein product: CASSYNGQNYGYTF.

On this clonotype itself: A read error may account for a junction end that differs from germline. The V gene is TRBV11-2, the J gene TRBJ1-1; no clear D gene. CDR1 is SGHAT and CDR2 is FQNNGV in the germline V gene. The CDR3 contains 14 residues. In nucleotides, the CDR3 is TGTGTGAGCAGCCCAGGTGGGCCGGGCACTGAAGCTTCCTTT. This gives the protein CVSSPGGPGTEASF.